The subject of this entry is one T cell receptor beta chain. The entry originates in a study of shared clonotypes between healthy human individuals. CDR3 length equals 14 residues. The V end was cut by 0 bases, the J end by 6 bases, with 9 bases between. CDR1 and CDR2 (germline): SGHTA, FQGNSA. Clones were sequenced by immunoSEQ multiplex PCR, and TCRdb holds only the in-frame ones, with some missing. In the table there are roughly 1.4 million clones, 98% of which are singletons. V gene TRBV7-2 combines with J gene TRBJ1-5, with D unclear. The material sequenced was naive CD4+ T cells sorted from blood. Subset specified: CD45RA+ positively selected. The TCR was taken from a man aged 25 to 45 in good health. The CDR3 here is CASSLAGGRQPQHF. CDR3 bases: TGTGCCAGCAGCTTAGCTGGTGGACGTCAGCCCCAGCATTTT.